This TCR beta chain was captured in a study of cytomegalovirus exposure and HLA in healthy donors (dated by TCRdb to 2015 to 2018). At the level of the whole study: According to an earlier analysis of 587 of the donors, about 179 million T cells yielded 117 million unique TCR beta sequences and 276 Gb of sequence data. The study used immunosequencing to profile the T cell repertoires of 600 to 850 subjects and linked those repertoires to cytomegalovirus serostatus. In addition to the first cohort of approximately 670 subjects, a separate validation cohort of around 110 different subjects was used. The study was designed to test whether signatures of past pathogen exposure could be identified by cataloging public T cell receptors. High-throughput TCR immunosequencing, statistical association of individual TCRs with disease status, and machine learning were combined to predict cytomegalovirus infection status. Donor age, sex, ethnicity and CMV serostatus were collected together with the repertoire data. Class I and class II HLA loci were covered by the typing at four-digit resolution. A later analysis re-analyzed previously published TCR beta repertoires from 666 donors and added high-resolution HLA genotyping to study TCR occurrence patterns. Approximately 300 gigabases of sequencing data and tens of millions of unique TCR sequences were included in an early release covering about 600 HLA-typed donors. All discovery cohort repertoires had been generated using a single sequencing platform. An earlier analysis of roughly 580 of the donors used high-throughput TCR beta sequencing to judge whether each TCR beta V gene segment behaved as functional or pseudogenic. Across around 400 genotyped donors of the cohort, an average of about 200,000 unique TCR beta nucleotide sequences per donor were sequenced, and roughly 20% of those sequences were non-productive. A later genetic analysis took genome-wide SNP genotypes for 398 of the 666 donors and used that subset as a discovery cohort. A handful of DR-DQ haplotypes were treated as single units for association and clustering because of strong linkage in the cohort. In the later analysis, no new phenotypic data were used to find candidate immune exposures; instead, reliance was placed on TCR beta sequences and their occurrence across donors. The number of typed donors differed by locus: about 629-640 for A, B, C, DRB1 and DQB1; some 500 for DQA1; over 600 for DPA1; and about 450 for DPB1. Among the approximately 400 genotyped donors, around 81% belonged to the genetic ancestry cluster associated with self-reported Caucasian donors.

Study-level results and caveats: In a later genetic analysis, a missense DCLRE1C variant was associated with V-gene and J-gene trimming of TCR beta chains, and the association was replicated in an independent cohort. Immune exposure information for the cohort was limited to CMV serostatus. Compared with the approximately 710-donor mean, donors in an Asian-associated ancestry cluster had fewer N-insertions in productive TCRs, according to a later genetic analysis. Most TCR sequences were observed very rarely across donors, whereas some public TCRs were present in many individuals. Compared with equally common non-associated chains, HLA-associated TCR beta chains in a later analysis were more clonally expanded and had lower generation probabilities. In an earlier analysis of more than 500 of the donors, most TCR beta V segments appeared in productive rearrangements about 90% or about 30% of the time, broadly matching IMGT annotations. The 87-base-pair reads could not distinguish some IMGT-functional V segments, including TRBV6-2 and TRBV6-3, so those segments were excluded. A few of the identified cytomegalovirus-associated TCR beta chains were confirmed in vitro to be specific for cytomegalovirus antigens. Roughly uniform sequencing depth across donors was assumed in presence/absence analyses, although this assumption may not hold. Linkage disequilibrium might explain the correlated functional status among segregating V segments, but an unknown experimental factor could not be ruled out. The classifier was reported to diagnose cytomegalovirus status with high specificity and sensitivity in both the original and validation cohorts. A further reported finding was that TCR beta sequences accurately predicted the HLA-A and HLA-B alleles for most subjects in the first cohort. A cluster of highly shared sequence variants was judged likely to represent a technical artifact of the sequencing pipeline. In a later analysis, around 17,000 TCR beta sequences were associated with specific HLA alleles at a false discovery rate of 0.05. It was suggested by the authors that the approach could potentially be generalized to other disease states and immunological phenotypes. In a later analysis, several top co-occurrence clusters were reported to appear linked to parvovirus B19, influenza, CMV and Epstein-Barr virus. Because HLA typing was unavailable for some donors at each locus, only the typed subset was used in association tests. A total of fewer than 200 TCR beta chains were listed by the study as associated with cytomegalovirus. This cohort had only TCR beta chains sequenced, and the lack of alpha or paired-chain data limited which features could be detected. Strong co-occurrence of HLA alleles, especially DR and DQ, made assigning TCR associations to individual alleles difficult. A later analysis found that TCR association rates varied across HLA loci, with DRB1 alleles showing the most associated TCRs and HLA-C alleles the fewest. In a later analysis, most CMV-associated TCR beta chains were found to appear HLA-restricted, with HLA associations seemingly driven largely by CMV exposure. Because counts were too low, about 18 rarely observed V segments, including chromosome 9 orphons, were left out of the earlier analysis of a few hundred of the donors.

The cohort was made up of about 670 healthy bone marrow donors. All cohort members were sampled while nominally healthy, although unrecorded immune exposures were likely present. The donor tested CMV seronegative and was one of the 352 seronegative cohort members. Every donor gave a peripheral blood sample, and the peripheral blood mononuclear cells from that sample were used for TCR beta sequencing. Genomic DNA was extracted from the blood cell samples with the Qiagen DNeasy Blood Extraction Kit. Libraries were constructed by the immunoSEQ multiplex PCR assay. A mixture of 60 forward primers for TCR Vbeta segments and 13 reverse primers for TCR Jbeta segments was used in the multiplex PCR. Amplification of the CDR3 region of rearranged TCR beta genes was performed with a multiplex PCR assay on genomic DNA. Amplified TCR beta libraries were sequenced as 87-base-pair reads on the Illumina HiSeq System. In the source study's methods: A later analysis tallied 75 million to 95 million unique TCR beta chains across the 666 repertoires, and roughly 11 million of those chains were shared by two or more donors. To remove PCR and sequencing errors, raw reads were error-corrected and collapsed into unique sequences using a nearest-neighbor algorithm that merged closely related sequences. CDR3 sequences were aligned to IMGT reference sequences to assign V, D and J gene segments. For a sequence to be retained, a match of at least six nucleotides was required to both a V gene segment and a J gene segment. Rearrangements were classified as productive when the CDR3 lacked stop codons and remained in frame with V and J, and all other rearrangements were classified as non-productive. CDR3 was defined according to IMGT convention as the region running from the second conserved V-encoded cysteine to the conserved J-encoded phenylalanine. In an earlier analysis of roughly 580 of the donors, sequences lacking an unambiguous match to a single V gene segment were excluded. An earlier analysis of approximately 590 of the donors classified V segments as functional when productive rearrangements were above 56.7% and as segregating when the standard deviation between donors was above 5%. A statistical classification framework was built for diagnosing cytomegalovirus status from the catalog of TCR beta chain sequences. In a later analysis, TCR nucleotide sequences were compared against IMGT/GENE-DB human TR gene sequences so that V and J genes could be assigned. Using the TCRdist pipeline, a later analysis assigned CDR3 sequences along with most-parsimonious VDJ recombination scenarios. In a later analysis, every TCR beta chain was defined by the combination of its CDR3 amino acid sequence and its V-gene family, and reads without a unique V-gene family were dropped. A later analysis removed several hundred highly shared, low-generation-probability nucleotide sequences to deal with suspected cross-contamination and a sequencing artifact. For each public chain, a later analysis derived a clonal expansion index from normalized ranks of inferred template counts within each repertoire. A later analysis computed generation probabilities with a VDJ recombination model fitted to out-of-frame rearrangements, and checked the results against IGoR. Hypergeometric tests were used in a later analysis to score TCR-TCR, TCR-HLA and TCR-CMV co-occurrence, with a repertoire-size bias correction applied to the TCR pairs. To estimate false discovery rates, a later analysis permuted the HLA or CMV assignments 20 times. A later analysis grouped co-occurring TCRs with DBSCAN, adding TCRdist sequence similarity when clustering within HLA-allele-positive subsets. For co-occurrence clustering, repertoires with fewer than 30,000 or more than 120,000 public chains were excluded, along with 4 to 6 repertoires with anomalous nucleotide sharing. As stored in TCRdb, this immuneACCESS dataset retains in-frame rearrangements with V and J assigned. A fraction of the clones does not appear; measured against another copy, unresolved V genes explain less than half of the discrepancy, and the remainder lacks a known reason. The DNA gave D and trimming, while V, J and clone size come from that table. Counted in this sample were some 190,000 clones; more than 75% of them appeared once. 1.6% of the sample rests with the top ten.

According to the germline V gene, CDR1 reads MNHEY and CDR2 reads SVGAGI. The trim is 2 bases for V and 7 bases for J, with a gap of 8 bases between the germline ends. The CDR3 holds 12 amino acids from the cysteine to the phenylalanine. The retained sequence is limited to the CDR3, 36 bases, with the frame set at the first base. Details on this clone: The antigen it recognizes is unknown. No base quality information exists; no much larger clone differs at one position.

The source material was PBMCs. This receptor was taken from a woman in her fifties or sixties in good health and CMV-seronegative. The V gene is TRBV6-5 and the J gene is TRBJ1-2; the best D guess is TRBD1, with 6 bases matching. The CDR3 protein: CASSYRGAGYTF. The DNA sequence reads TGTGCCAGCAGTTACCGGGGGGCTGGCTACACCTTC.